These 23 T cell receptor beta chains came from one sample sequenced in a study of glioma-infiltrating T cells after dendritic cell vaccination. Measured with immunoSEQ multiplex PCR; TCRdb has only the in-frame clones, and not every one. Of tens of thousands of clones listed, about nine tenths are singletons. Noted time point: after dendritic cell vaccination, including at tumor progression/relapse. Sequencing used blood, obtained after dendritic cell vaccination. The receptors here all came from a human donor with glioblastoma.

This sequence joins TRBV9 and TRBJ2-1; 7 nucleotides align to TRBD2. The CDR3 runs to 15 residues. The J segment lost 4 bases and the V segment lost 4 bases, leaving 8 bases of the junction unmatched. CDR1 and CDR2 (germline): SGDLS, YYNGEE. DNA of the CDR3: TGTGCCAGCAGCTTGCCAGCGGGAAGGTACAATGAGCAGTTCTTC. The encoded protein is CASSLPAGRYNEQFF.

V usage is TRBV2 and J usage is TRBJ1-1, with D maybe TRBD1 (5 bases). Germline V gene data show CDR1 as SNHLY and CDR2 as FYNNEI. CDR3 length: 13 residues. Trimming pared 7 bases from V and 0 bases from J, leaving 9 bases between. The CDR3 reads CASNDRLNTEAFF. The CDR3 DNA reads as TGTGCCAGCAATGACAGATTGAACACTGAAGCTTTCTTT.

V and J are TRBV10-3 and TRBJ2-3; tentative D call: TRBD2 (6 bases). In germline, CDR1 is ENHRY, CDR2 SYGVKD. CDR3 length: 15 amino acids. With 0 bases removed from V and 0 bases from J, the gap between germline ends came to 7 bases. The CDR3 loop is CAISESSGSTDTQYF. The CDR3 DNA follows: TGTGCCATCAGTGAGTCTAGCGGTAGCACAGATACGCAGTATTTT.

The J gene is TRBJ2-3, the V gene TRBV21-1; the D call of TRBD2 is as the table states it, not checked on the DNA. TRBV21-1 is a known pseudogene. CDR3 length: 14 amino acids. CDR3 residues: CASSNFPLVLTQYF. CDR3 in DNA: TGTGCCAGCAGCAATTTCCCCCTCGTTTTGACGCAGTATTTT.

V is TRBV6-5 and J is TRBJ2-3; 11 nucleotides match TRBD2. Germline CDR1 is MNHEY and CDR2 is SVGAGI. This CDR3 comprises 15 residues. Unmatched junction bases numbered 3, after V lost 6 bases and J lost 1 base. The CDR3 loop is CASSSGLAGTDTQYF. In DNA, the CDR3 is TGTGCCAGCAGCTCGGGACTAGCGGGCACAGATACGCAGTATTTT.

This rearrangement joins TRBV7-9 to TRBJ2-2; 12 positions agree with TRBD2. This CDR3 has 16 residues. J lost 3 bases, V lost 5 bases, and 4 bases had no gene match. CDR1 is SEHNR and CDR2 is FQNEAQ in the germline V gene (reference sequence). CDR3 sequence (DNA): TGTGCCAGCAGCGTCCTAGCGGGAGGGGACACCGGGGAGCTGTTTTTT. Its protein is CASSVLAGGDTGELFF.

The rearrangement uses TRBV7-9 and TRBJ2-1; the D gene is possibly TRBD2 (5 bases). The V end lost 3 bases, the J end lost 9 bases, and 12 bases lay between the germline ends. The CDR3 extends over 13 amino acids. The germline CDR1 and CDR2 sequences are SEHNR and FQNEAQ (reference sequence). The CDR3: CASSFGVPGEQFF. As DNA, the CDR3 is TGTGCCAGCAGCTTCGGGGTTCCGGGTGAGCAGTTCTTC.

V gene TRBV18 combines with J gene TRBJ2-7; 10 nucleotides line up with TRBD1. CDR1 and CDR2 from the germline V gene are KGHSH and LQKENI. After removal of 4 bases from V and 4 bases from J, the junction contained 7 bases not matched to a gene. The CDR3 sequence is 15 residues long. For the CDR3, the DNA is TGTGCCAGCTCACAGCCCGACAGGGGGCCTTACGAGCAGTACTTC. Translating gives CASSQPDRGPYEQYF.

The chain is built from TRBV5-4 and TRBJ2-1; the match to TRBD1 covers 8 bases. This CDR3 has 13 amino acids. Germline CDR1 reads SGHNT; CDR2 reads YYREEE (reference sequence). Losses at the gene ends were 4 bases for V and 6 bases for J; bases not matched to a gene: 3. The CDR3 coding sequence is TGTGCCAGCAGCATAGACAGGGGCAATGAGCAGTTCTTC. Its translation is CASSIDRGNEQFF. The entire variable domain, with the rest obtained from reference TRBV5-4 and TRBJ2-1, is as follows: ETGVTQSPTHLIKTRGQQVTLRCSSQSGHNTVSWYQQALGQGPQFIFQYYREEENGRGNFPPRFSGLQFPNYSSELNVNALELDDSALYLCASSIDRGNEQFFGPGTRLTVL.

The chain is built from TRBV28 and TRBJ2-7; D call uncertain. Per the germline V gene, CDR1 is MDHEN and CDR2 is SYDVKM. V shed 4 bases and J shed 0 bases, with 10 bases lying between them. The CDR3 is made up of 14 amino acids. Here the CDR3 DNA reads TGTGCCAGCAGTTCGAGGTATAGCTCCTACGAGCAGTACTTC. Translated, it gives CASSSRYSSYEQYF.

The gene calls are TRBV5-6 and TRBJ2-7, with D possibly TRBD1 on 5 matching bases. Germline V gene sequence: CDR1 SGHDT, CDR2 YYEEEE. V lost 1 base and J lost 0, with 5 bases in between. The CDR3 totals 13 residues. CDR3 region: CASSLQGSYEQYF. The CDR3 nucleotides are TGTGCCAGCAGCTTGCAGGGCTCCTACGAGCAGTACTTC.

V gene TRBV7-9 combines with J gene TRBJ1-2; D is ambiguous. V lost 6 bases to trimming and J lost 8 bases, with 13 bases between them. The CDR3 consists of 12 residues. CDR1 SEHNR and CDR2 FQNEAQ come from the germline V gene (reference sequence). CDR3 residues: CASSNVDKGYTF. The DNA of the CDR3 is TGTGCCAGCAGTAATGTAGATAAAGGCTACACCTTC.

The rearrangement joins TRBV5-1 to TRBJ1-6; D remains ambiguous. The CDR3 totals 15 residues. Between the trimmed V and J ends, which lost 1 base and 10 bases, there was a span of 15 bases. The germline gives CDR1 SGHRS, CDR2 YFSETQ. The CDR3: CASSLLPGFGSPLHF. Written as DNA, the CDR3 is TGCGCCAGCAGCTTGTTACCGGGGTTCGGCTCACCCCTCCACTTT.

J is TRBJ2-1 and V is TRBV4-2; 11 bases agree with TRBD2. The CDR3 has 19 residues. V trimming: 1 base; J trimming: 0 bases; junction bases outside the gene matches: 8. Germline V CDR1 and CDR2: LGHNA, YNFKEQ. Here the CDR3 DNA reads TGTGCCAGCAGCCAAGGTGTAGCGGGAGGGCCCCGCTCCTACAATGAGCAGTTCTTC. The encoded protein is CASSQGVAGGPRSYNEQFF.

V gene TRBV5-6 combines with J gene TRBJ2-7; a possible D gene is TRBD2 (6 bases). There are 16 residues in the CDR3. Germline CDR1 reads SGHDT; CDR2 reads YYEEEE. V lost 1 base, J lost 6 bases, and 20 bases lay in between. CDR3 in amino acids: CASSLMGSMMGGEQYF. DNA for the CDR3: TGTGCCAGCAGCTTGATGGGGTCGATGATGGGGGGCGAGCAGTACTTC.

This clone was observed once. The chain uses TRBV21-1 and TRBJ1-2; TRBD1 was called by the table and not checked on the DNA. TRBV21-1 is designated a pseudogene. The CDR3 consists of 17 residues. CDR3 region: CASSKMAGEVSNYGYTF. As DNA, the CDR3 is TGTGCCAGCAGCAAGATGGCAGGGGAAGTATCTAACTATGGCTACACCTTC.

The chain employs TRBV5-6 and TRBJ2-1; D is perhaps TRBD1 (6 bases). CDR3 length: 16 amino acids. Between the trimmed V and J ends, which lost 4 bases and 0 bases, there was a span of 14 bases. The germline V gene encodes CDR1 SGHDT and CDR2 YYEEEE. The chain's CDR3 is CASSHGTPSSYNEQFF. DNA for the CDR3: TGTGCCAGCAGCCACGGGACACCGAGCTCCTACAATGAGCAGTTCTTC. Full variable domain (outside the CDR3, taken from reference TRBV5-6 and TRBJ2-1): DAGVTQSPTHLIKTRGQQVTLRCSPKSGHDTVSWYQQALGQGPQFIFQYYEEEERQRGNFPDRFSGHQFPNYSSELNVNALLLGDSALYLCASSHGTPSSYNEQFFGPGTRLTVL.

Note on this clone: It is unclear where the CDR3 begins or ends on the DNA, so no DNA is shown, and the CDR3 is as TCRdb lists it. The genes are TRBV5-1 and TRBJ1-1; the table's D call TRBD1 went unverified against the DNA. Germline-derived CDR1 and CDR2 are SGHRS and YFSETQ. The CDR3 length equals 15 residues, ends included. The CDR3 here is CASSWAGGAYEKTFF.

This clone has just one count. The chain carries TRBV15 and TRBJ1-3; no firm D call. This CDR3 spans 15 amino acids. Germline-derived CDR1 and CDR2 are LNHNV and YYDKDF (reference sequence). V lost 0 bases and J lost 3, with 9 bases in between. The CDR3 nucleotides read TGTGCCACCAGCAGAGATGGAGGTCTTGGAAACACCATATATTTT. Protein product: CATSRDGGLGNTIYF.

The chain couples TRBV7-9 to TRBJ2-1; D not resolved. The CDR3 is made up of 13 amino acids. Trimming took off 1 base at V and 5 bases at J, with 6 bases between the two ends. Germline-derived CDR1 and CDR2 are SEHNR and FQNEAQ (reference sequence). DNA for the CDR3: TGTGCCAGCAGCTTAGTTGCTAACAATGAGCAGTTCTTC. Residues: CASSLVANNEQFF.

The V call is TRBV7-9, the J call TRBJ2-1; 10 bases map to TRBD2. This CDR3 is built from 17 residues. Germline lookup yields CDR1 SEHNR and CDR2 FQNEAQ (reference sequence). V dropped 2 bases and J dropped 6; count of bases not matched to a gene: 10. The CDR3 nucleotides are TGTGCCAGCAGCTTATTAGCGGGAGGTGTGTTTTCCAATGAGCAGTTCTTC. Amino acid sequence: CASSLLAGGVFSNEQFF.

The chain joins TRBV6-6 to TRBJ1-4, with D possibly matching TRBD1 (5 bases). The CDR3 extends over 13 amino acids. The germline CDR1 and CDR2 sequences are MNHNY and SVGAGI (reference sequence). The ends were cut back, 5 bases at V and 8 bases at J, with 12 bases in the middle. CDR3: CASSEIAGEKLFF. The CDR3 coding sequence is TGTGCCAGCAGTGAGATTGCAGGGGAAAAACTGTTTTTT.

This clone has a single count. The gene calls are TRBV19 and TRBJ1-2; 7 positions agree with TRBD1. From germline, CDR1 is LNHDA and CDR2 SQIVND (reference sequence). Germline trimming cut 5 bases from V and 3 bases from J; bases unmatched to any gene: 9. The CDR3 loop spans 15 amino acids. The DNA for the CDR3 is TGTGCCAGTAGTGTAAGTACCGGGACAGACTATGGCTACACCTTC. Protein product: CASSVSTGTDYGYTF.